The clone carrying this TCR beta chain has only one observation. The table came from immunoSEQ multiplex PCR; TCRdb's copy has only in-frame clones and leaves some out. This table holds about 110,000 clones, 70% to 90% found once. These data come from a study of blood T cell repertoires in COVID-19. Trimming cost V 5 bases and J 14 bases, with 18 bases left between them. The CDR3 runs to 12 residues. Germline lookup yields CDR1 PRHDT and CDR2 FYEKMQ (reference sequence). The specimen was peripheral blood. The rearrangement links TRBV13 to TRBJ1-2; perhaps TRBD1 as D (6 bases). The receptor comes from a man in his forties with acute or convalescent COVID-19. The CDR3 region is CASSTRDGQQTF. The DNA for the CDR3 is TGTGCCAGCAGCACCCGGGACGGACAGCAAACCTTC.